What follows are 25 T cell receptor beta chains derived from one specimen sequenced in a study of blood T cell repertoires in COVID-19. Using immunoSEQ multiplex PCR, the repertoire was profiled, and TCRdb retains in-frame clones only, with some absent. There are nearly 350,000 clones in the sample; roughly 87% occur only once, and roughly 1% lies in the top ten. The specimen was PBMCs or T cells enriched from blood (not recorded which). These receptors originate from a young woman who had recovered from COVID-19.

This clone was counted between two and nine times. The gene calls are TRBV4-1 and TRBJ1-2; unclear D gene. V was cut by 0 bases and J by 3 bases, with 17 bases left in between. The germline gives CDR1 MGHRA, CDR2 YSYEKL. CDR3 length: 17 amino acids. CDR3 protein: CASSQDYVVGSDYGYTF. Here the CDR3 DNA reads TGCGCCAGCAGCCAAGATTACGTTGTCGGGTCTGACTATGGCTACACCTTC.

In its sample, this clone was seen many times. Other DNA sequences within the sample encode an identical CDR3. For the CDR3, the DNA is TGTGCCACCAGCTCTAGCGGACAATACAATGAGCAGTTCTTC. Translating gives CATSSSGQYNEQFF. This chain uses TRBV24-1 with TRBJ2-1; TRBD2 agrees at 7 bases. The germline V gene encodes CDR1 KGHDR and CDR2 SFDVKD. Losses at the gene ends were 7 bases for V and 4 bases for J; bases not matched to a gene: 6. CDR3 length: 14 residues.

The CDR3 region has the DNA TGTGCCGCCCAACCGGGGGGCACAGATACGCAGTATTTT. This sequence encodes CAAQPGGTDTQYF. The chain has TRBV10-3 and TRBJ2-3; tentative D call: TRBD2 (6 bases). The V end was cut by 11 bases, the J end by 1 base, with 13 bases between. The CDR3 covers 13 residues. Germline-derived CDR1 and CDR2 are ENHRY and SYGVKD.

V and J are TRBV7-9 and TRBJ2-3; D unresolved. Germline V gene lookup returns CDR1 SEHNR and CDR2 FQNEAQ (reference sequence). The CDR3 runs to 16 residues. Trimming removed 1 base at V and 0 bases at J, with 11 bases between. In DNA form, the CDR3 reads TGTGCCAGCAGCTTAGTATCGTCCTCTAGCACAGATACGCAGTATTTT. Translation gives CASSLVSSSSTDTQYF.

In its sample, this clone was seen a few times. The V and J genes are TRBV5-1 and TRBJ2-1; D call uncertain. CDR1 and CDR2 (germline): SGHRS, YFSETQ. The V end lost 1 base, the J end lost 7 bases, and 15 bases lay between the germline ends. The CDR3 spans 15 residues. Written as DNA, the CDR3 is TGCGCCAGCAGCTTGTCGGTCGCGACGAGGAATGAGCAGTTCTTC. It codes for CASSLSVATRNEQFF. Based on the CDR3 plus reference TRBV5-1 and TRBJ2-1, the full variable domain is KAGVTQTPRYLIKTRGQQVTLSCSPISGHRSVSWYQQTPGQGLQFLFEYFSETQRNKGNFPGRFSGRQFSNSRSEMNVSTLELGDSALYLCASSLSVATRNEQFFGPGTRLTVL.

The chain is built from TRBV4-1 and TRBJ1-1; TRBD1 matches 7 bases. CDR3 length: 15 amino acids. Germline trimming cut 1 base from V and 3 bases from J; bases unmatched to any gene: 5. CDR1 and CDR2 from the germline V gene are MGHRA and YSYEKL. CDR3 sequence reads: CASSQAWGQHTEAFF. CDR3 sequence (DNA): TGCGCCAGCAGCCAAGCTTGGGGACAGCACACTGAAGCTTTCTTT.

This clone was detected only a few times. The V call is TRBV6-1, the J call TRBJ2-7; D may be TRBD2 (6 bases). From germline, CDR1 is MNHNS and CDR2 SASEGT. V gave up 1 base and J gave up 3 bases, with 13 bases separating them. The CDR3 length is 15 residues. In DNA form, the CDR3 reads TGTGCCAGCAGTGAAGTGGGGGAGGCTAGCTACGAGCAGTACTTC. It is translated as CASSEVGEASYEQYF.

Remarks on this clone: The same CDR3 arises from other DNA sequences in this sample as well. The rearrangement uses TRBV18 and TRBJ1-4; TRBD1 agrees at 7 bases. V trimming: 1 base; J trimming: 4 bases; junction bases outside the gene matches: 3. The CDR3 runs to 15 residues. Germline lookup yields CDR1 KGHSH and CDR2 LQKENI. The CDR3 DNA follows: TGTGCCAGCTCACCACGGACAGGCCTTAATGAAAAACTGTTTTTT. Protein: CASSPRTGLNEKLFF.

In its sample, this clone was seen once. This chain connects TRBV6-5 to TRBJ1-1; 8 positions agree with TRBD1. This CDR3 region has 15 residues. J was trimmed by 7 bases and V by 0 bases; bases with no gene match: 7. In germline, CDR1 is MNHEY, CDR2 SVGAGI. The CDR3 loop reads CASSYSSGTGFEAFF. In DNA, the CDR3 is TGTGCCAGCAGTTACTCGAGCGGGACAGGTTTTGAAGCTTTCTTT.

The chain is built from TRBV4-3 and TRBJ1-1, with D possibly being TRBD1 (5 bases). The germline V gene encodes CDR1 LGHNA and CDR2 YSLEER. The V gene lost 1 base and the J gene lost 1 base, with 13 bases spanning the gap. The CDR3 runs to 16 residues. The CDR3 nucleotides read TGCGCCAGCAGCCAAGGGTTCGGGGGAACGAACACTGAAGCTTTCTTT. Its translation is CASSQGFGGTNTEAFF.

J is TRBJ1-4 and V is TRBV29-1; D perhaps matches TRBD1 (6 bases). The V end lost 4 bases, the J end lost 7 bases, and 16 bases lay between the germline ends. CDR1 and CDR2 from the germline V gene are SQVTM and ANQGSEA. The CDR3 covers 14 residues. The DNA for the CDR3 is TGCAGCGTTGTAGCGGGGGGGGCTGGTGAAAAACTGTTTTTT. Translated: CSVVAGGAGEKLFF.

Here the CDR3 reads CASSQLAGAGANVLTF. The CDR3 DNA reads TGTGCCAGCAGTCAGCTAGCGGGGGCTGGGGCCAACGTCCTGACTTTC. The chain uses TRBV28 and TRBJ2-6, with 10 nucleotides matching TRBD2. With 5 bases clipped from V and 2 bases from J, the junction kept 3 bases outside the gene matches. CDR1 is MDHEN, CDR2 SYDVKM, per germline. This CDR3 has 16 residues.

The genes are TRBV5-4 and TRBJ1-2; 8 bases agree with TRBD1. The V segment lost 4 bases and the J segment 5 bases; nucleotides outside the gene matches: 4. Germline CDR1 SGHNT, CDR2 YYREEE (reference sequence). The CDR3 covers 13 residues. The DNA of the CDR3 is TGTGCCAGCAGCGCAGGGGGCGCATATGGCTACACCTTC. Protein sequence: CASSAGGAYGYTF. Supplemented by reference TRBV5-4 and TRBJ1-2, the full variable domain reads ETGVTQSPTHLIKTRGQQVTLRCSSQSGHNTVSWYQQALGQGPQFIFQYYREEENGRGNFPPRFSGLQFPNYSSELNVNALELDDSALYLCASSAGGAYGYTFGSGTRLTVV.

V is TRBV3-1 (or the pseudogene TRBV3-2) and J is TRBJ2-5; TRBD1 aligns across 8 bases. Germline V gives CDR1 LGHDT, CDR2 YNNKEL (reference sequence). V shed 3 bases, J shed 4 bases, and the junction held 7 bases outside the gene matches. This CDR3 has 15 amino acids. The CDR3: CASSHPGQGGETQYF. Here the CDR3 DNA reads TGTGCCAGCAGCCACCCTGGACAGGGCGGAGAGACCCAGTACTTC.

As DNA, the CDR3 is TGTGCCAGCAGTGAATCGGGGACAGGTTCCACCGGGGAGCTGTTTTTT. Its protein is CASSESGTGSTGELFF. V gene TRBV25-1 combines with J gene TRBJ2-2, with TRBD1 identical over 8 bases. V lost 1 base and J lost 4; bases outside the gene matches: 5. The V gene's germline CDR1 is MGHDK and CDR2 SYGVNS. The CDR3 has 16 residues. The complete variable domain, with remaining parts taken from reference TRBV25-1 and TRBJ2-2, reads EADIYQTPRYLVIGTGKKITLECSQTMGHDKMYWYQQDPGMELHLIHYSYGVNSTEKGDLSSESTVSRIRTEHFPLTLESARPSHTSQYLCASSESGTGSTGELFFGEGSRLTVL.

The V and J genes are TRBV5-4 and TRBJ1-2, with D uncertain. This CDR3 comprises 15 residues. Trimming cost V 0 bases and J 1 base, with 10 bases left between them. The V gene's germline CDR1 is SGHNT and CDR2 YYREEE (reference sequence). Written as DNA, the CDR3 is TGTGCCAGCAGCTTGGATGCGGGAGTTAACTATGGCTACACCTTC. It encodes CASSLDAGVNYGYTF.

The V and J genes are TRBV28 and TRBJ2-4, with D tentatively TRBD1 (6 bases). The V end lost 3 bases, the J end lost 0 bases, and 12 bases lay between the germline ends. The CDR3 length is 16 residues. In germline, CDR1 is MDHEN, CDR2 SYDVKM. CDR3 residues: CASSLGTLIAKNIQYF. DNA for the CDR3: TGTGCCAGCAGTTTGGGGACACTCATAGCCAAAAACATTCAGTACTTC.

J is TRBJ1-2 and V is TRBV14; 7 bases are shared with TRBD1. The J segment lost 7 bases and the V segment lost 4 bases, leaving 12 bases of the junction unmatched. Germline loops: CDR1 SGHDN, CDR2 FVKESK. The CDR3 extends over 15 amino acids. The CDR3 DNA sequence: TGTGCCAGCAGCCCACAGGGCAGGGGGTCCAGTGGCTACACCTTC. Protein sequence: CASSPQGRGSSGYTF. The full variable domain, rest sourced from reference TRBV14 and TRBJ1-2, is EAGVTQFPSHSVIEKGQTVTLRCDPISGHDNLYWYRRVMGKEIKFLLHFVKESKQDESGMPNNRFLAERTGGTYSTLKVQPAELEDSGVYFCASSPQGRGSSGYTFGSGTRLTVV.

The chain employs TRBV30 and TRBJ1-1; maybe TRBD1 (5 bases). The CDR3 is 12 residues long. The V gene's germline CDR1 is GTSNPN and CDR2 SVGIG (reference sequence). With 4 bases removed from V and 10 bases from J, the gap between germline ends came to 16 bases. This chain's CDR3 is CAWKWGTRGAFF. CDR3 in DNA: TGTGCCTGGAAATGGGGGACTCGGGGAGCTTTCTTT.

The V call is TRBV7-8, the J call TRBJ2-1; 9 bases are shared with TRBD2. V trimming: 5 bases; J trimming: 4 bases; junction bases outside the gene matches: 9. The CDR3 covers 16 residues. Germline loops: CDR1 SGHVS, CDR2 FQNEAQ. The CDR3 loop is CASSQILAGVYNEQFF. The CDR3 bases are TGTGCCAGCAGCCAGATACTAGCGGGCGTGTACAATGAGCAGTTCTTC.

V is TRBV14 and J is TRBJ2-1; D is ambiguous. The germline CDR1 and CDR2 sequences are SGHDN and FVKESK. V lost 5 bases, J lost 7 bases, and 12 bases lay in between. CDR3 length: 13 residues. CDR3 sequence: CASSLGRLNEQFF. The CDR3 DNA follows: TGTGCCAGCAGCTTAGGCAGGTTGAATGAGCAGTTCTTC.

V and J are TRBV7-9 and TRBJ1-6; possible D gene TRBD1, 5 bases. CDR3 length: 19 amino acids. The V and J ends lost 5 bases and 0 bases respectively, with 20 bases between them. Per the germline V gene, CDR1 is SEHNR and CDR2 is FQNEAQ (reference sequence). CDR3 nucleotides: TGTGCCAGCAGCCATACGGCCAGGGTAGCCAGCTCCTATAATTCACCCCTCCACTTT. As protein: CASSHTARVASSYNSPLHF.

Only one count was recorded for this clone. The chain is built from TRBV5-1 and TRBJ1-1; 8 bases map to TRBD1. The CDR3 spans 12 residues. From germline, CDR1 is SGHRS and CDR2 YFSETQ. After removal of 0 bases from V and 8 bases from J, the junction contained 0 bases not matched to a gene. This CDR3 is CASSLGTGEAFF. CDR3 in DNA: TGCGCCAGCAGCTTGGGGACAGGGGAAGCTTTCTTT.

This chain uses TRBV29-1 with TRBJ2-5; no clear D gene. Germline V lookup: CDR1 SQVTM, CDR2 ANQGSEA. Trimming stripped 4 bases from V and 0 bases from J, with 9 bases between. The CDR3 contains 13 residues. This CDR3 is CSVGQAHQETQYF. CDR3 nucleotide sequence: TGCAGCGTTGGGCAGGCTCACCAAGAGACCCAGTACTTC.

The chain links TRBV25-1 to TRBJ1-1; D is ambiguous. This CDR3 comprises 14 residues. Germline V gives CDR1 MGHDK, CDR2 SYGVNS. V lost 2 bases and J 1 base, leaving 8 bases between the germline ends. The CDR3 nucleotides are TGTGCCAGCAGTGAAATCGGTAAGAACACTGAAGCTTTCTTT. Encoded protein: CASSEIGKNTEAFF.